The TCR beta chain described here comes from a study of blood T cell repertoires in COVID-19 (TCRdb year 2020). Some background on the complete study: Samples covering the acute and convalescent phases of COVID-19 were provided by collaborators in the United States, Italy and Spain. The material from the prospective study consisted of cDNA or gDNA derived from T cells, B-cell-depleted T cells, or PBMCs. Subjects who had been exposed to COVID-19, were actively infected with it, or had recovered from it provided the deeply sampled blood TCRbeta repertoires that made up the dataset. A freely available public database, intended as a resource for researchers studying the immune response to SARS-CoV-2, is where the repertoires were released. The samples were drawn from two sources: the first 160 participants of the ongoing ImmuneRACE study, and 1,200 or so subjects contributed by 6 global collaborators. Sample metadata almost always included a de-identified subject ID, COVID-19 status, age in years and sex. HLA class I and class II types, where available, came from metadata supplied by the sample provider rather than from assay-based typing.

Looking up the germline V gene yields CDR1 KGHSH and CDR2 LQKENI. Compared with germline, V lacks 2 bases and J lacks 5 bases; bases without a gene match: 4. From the cysteine through the phenylalanine, the CDR3 covers 14 amino acids. Solely the CDR3 DNA is kept, with 42 bases framed from the first base. The paper as a whole reports these results and caveats: Clinical and demographic metadata were provided uncurated, with the amount varying by source and participant.

The immunoSEQ Assay, a bias-controlled multiplex PCR, was used to amplify TCRbeta CDR3 regions from genomic DNA. The paper's processing steps were these. The number of nucleated cells in each sample was estimated by amplification of reference gene primers within the assay. To quantify the absolute abundance of each unique TCRbeta CDR3 rearrangement, sequence reads were collapsed and filtered. Productive Simpson clonality was computed per sample as the square root of Simpson's diversity index over productive rearrangements. TCRdb took this table from immuneACCESS and kept in-frame rearrangements with V and J called. Such tables lack part of the clones; where checked against another copy, unresolved V genes explain under half of the gap, and the rest is unexplained. That table is the source of V, J and clone size, and D and trimming were worked out from the DNA. The sample table lists 250,000 to 350,000 clones, 86% of them with a count of one. About 3% of the sample lies in the top ten.

Collaborating institutions collected whole blood in K2EDTA tubes following their own protocols. For TCRbeta analysis, collaborators shipped samples in one of three forms: frozen whole blood, isolated PBMCs, or DNA extracted from either of those sample types. Regarding this clone: It lacks a known antigen. No much larger clone is present one base from it, and per-base qualities are unavailable.

Sequencing input: peripheral blood. The rearrangement joined TRBV18 to TRBJ2-7, with 9 bases in between that match TRBD2. This sequence originates from a woman aged 25 to 39 with active or convalescent COVID-19. Here is the DNA: TGTGCCAGCTCACCAATGGCGGGGGGGAACGAGCAGTACTTC. This is translated as CASSPMAGGNEQYF.